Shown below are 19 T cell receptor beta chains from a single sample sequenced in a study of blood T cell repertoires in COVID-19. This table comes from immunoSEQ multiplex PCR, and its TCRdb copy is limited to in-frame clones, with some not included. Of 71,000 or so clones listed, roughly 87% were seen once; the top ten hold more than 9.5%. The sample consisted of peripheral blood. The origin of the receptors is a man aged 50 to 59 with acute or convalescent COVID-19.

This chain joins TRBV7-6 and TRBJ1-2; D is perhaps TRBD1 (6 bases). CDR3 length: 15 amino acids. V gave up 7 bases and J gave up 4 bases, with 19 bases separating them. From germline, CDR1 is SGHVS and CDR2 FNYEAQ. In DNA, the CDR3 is TGTGCCAGCAACCCGGTGGACAGCGAAGTCTATGGCTACACCTTC. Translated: CASNPVDSEVYGYTF.

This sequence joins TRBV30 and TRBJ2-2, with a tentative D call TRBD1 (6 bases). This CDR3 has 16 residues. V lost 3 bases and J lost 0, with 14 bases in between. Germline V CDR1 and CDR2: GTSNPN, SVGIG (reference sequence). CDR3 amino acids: CAWRSAGASNTGELFF. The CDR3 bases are TGTGCCTGGAGATCGGCAGGGGCTTCGAACACCGGGGAGCTGTTTTTT. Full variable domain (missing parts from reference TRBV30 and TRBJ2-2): SQTIHQWPATLVQPVGSPLSLECTVEGTSNPNLYWYRQAAGRGLQLLFYSVGIGQISSEVPQNLSASRPQDRQFILSSKKLLLSDSGFYLCAWRSAGASNTGELFFGEGSRLTVL.

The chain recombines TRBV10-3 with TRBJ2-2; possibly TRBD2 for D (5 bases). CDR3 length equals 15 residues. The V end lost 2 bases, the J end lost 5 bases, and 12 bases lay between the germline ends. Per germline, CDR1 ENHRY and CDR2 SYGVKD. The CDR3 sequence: CAISEEGLGTGELFF. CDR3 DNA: TGTGCCATCAGTGAGGAGGGTTTAGGTACCGGGGAGCTGTTTTTT.

DNA for the CDR3: TGTGCCAGCATCCCGACCGGGTGGGTGTTCTCCACCGGGGAGCTGTTTTTT. This codes for CASIPTGWVFSTGELFF. The chain carries TRBV28 and TRBJ2-2; no clear D gene. Trimming took off 7 bases at V and 4 bases at J, with 22 bases between the two ends. This CDR3 comprises 17 residues. Looked up from germline, CDR1 is MDHEN and CDR2 is SYDVKM.

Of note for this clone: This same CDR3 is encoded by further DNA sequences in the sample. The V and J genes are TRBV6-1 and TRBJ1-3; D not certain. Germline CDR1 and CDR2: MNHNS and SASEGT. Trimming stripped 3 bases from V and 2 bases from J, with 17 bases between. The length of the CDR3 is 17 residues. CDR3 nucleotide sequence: TGTGCCAGCAGTGAGCAGACAAGCCCCCGGCCTGGAAACACCATATATTTT. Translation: CASSEQTSPRPGNTIYF.

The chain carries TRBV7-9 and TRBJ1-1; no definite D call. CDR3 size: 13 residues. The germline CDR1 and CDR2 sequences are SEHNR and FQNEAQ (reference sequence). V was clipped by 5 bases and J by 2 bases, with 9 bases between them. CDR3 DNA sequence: TGTGCCAGCAGCCCAGGCACTAACACTGAAGCTTTCTTT. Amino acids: CASSPGTNTEAFF.

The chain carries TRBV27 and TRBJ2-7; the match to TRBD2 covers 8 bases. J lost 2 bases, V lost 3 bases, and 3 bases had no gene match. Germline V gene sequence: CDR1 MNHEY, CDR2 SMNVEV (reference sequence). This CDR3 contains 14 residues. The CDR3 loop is CASSFGRGAYEQYF. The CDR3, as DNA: TGTGCCAGCAGTTTCGGGCGGGGGGCCTACGAGCAGTACTTC.

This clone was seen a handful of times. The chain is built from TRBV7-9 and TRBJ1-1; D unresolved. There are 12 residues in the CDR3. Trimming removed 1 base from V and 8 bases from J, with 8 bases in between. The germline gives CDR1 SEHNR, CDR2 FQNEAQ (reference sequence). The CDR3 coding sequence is TGTGCCAGCAGCTTAGATACAAAGGAAGCTTTCTTT. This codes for CASSLDTKEAFF.

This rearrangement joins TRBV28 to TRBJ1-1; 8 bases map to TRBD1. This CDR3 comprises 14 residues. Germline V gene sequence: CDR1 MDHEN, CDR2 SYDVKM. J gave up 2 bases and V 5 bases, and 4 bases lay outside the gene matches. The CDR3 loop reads CASSSGQGNTEAFF. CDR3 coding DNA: TGTGCCAGCAGTAGCGGACAGGGCAACACTGAAGCTTTCTTT.

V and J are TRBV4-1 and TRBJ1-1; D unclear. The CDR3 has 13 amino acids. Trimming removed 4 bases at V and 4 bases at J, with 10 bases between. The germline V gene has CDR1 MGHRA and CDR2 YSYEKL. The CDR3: CASSLPPGTEAFF. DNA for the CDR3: TGCGCCAGCAGCCTCCCTCCGGGCACTGAAGCTTTCTTT.

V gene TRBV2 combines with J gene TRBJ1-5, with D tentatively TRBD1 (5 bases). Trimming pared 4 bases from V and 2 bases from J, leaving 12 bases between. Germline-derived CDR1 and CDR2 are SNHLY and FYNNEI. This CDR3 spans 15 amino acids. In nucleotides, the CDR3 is TGTGCCAGCAGTGCGTTTCTAGGGGGCAATCAGCCCCAGCATTTT. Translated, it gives CASSAFLGGNQPQHF.

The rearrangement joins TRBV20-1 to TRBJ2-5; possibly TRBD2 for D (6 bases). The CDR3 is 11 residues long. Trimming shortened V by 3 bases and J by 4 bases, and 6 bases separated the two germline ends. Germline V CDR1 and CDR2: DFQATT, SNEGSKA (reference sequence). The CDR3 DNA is TGCAGTGCTAGGGGGGGAGAGACCCAGTACTTC. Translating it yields CSARGGETQYF.

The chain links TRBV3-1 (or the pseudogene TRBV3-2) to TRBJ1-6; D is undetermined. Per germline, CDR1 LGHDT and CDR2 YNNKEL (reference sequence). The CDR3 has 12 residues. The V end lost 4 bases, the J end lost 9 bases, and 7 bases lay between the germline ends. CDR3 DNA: TGTGCCAGCAGCCCGCCGGGTTCACCCCTCCACTTT. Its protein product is CASSPPGSPLHF.

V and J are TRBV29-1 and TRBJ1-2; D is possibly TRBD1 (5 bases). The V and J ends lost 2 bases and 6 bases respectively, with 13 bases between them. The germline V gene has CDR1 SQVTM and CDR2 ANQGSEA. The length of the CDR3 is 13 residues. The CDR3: CSVEIPAGDGYTF. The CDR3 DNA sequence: TGCAGCGTTGAAATCCCGGCGGGGGATGGCTACACCTTC.

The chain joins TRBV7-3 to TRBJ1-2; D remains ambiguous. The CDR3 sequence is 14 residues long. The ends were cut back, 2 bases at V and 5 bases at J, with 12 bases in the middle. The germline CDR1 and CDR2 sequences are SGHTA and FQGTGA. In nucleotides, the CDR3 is TGTGCCAGCAGCTTAGGGCCCACTGGGTATGGCTACACCTTC. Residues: CASSLGPTGYGYTF.

The CDR3 spells CASSLKSSAGRTEAFF. The DNA for the CDR3 is TGTGCCAGCAGCTTAAAGAGCAGTGCTGGGCGCACTGAAGCTTTCTTT. The chain has TRBV7-3 and TRBJ1-1, with D hard to call. The CDR3 runs 16 residues. Germline CDR1 SGHTA, CDR2 FQGTGA. V lost 1 base to trimming and J lost 4 bases, with 16 bases between them.

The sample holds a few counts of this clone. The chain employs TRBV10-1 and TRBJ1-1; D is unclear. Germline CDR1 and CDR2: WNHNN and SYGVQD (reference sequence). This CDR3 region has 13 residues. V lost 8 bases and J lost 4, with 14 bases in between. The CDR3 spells CASASAASTEAFF. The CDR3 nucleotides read TGCGCCAGCGCCTCTGCGGCATCCACTGAAGCTTTCTTT.

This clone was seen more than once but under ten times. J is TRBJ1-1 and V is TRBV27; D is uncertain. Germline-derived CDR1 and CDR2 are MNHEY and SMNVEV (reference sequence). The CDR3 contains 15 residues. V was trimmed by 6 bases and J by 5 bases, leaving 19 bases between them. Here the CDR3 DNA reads TGTGCCAGCAGCGGGATGAGGTTGTCGGGGACTGAAGCTTTCTTT. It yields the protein CASSGMRLSGTEAFF.

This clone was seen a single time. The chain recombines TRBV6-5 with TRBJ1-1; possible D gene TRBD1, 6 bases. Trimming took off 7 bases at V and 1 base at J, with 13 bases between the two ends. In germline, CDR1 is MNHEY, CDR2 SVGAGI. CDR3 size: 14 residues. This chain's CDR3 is CASTRTDRNTEAFF. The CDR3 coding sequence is TGTGCCAGCACCCGGACAGATCGGAACACTGAAGCTTTCTTT.